This T cell receptor (beta chain) was identified during a study of T cells in Graves' hyperthyroidism and ophthalmopathy (dated by TCRdb to the late 2010s). A note on the overall study: Peripheral blood samples were taken at initial diagnosis, before any treatment was given. TCR V-J signatures able to tell the groups apart were searched for in a discovery cohort of some 100 patients, of whom 43 had Graves' ophthalmopathy and some 60 had stable Graves' hyperthyroidism. Prospective prediction of ophthalmopathy was tested in an independent validation cohort of fewer than 20 hyperthyroidism patients and 17 patients who later progressed to ophthalmopathy. The 100 discovery patients were divided at random into training and test sets in a 7:3 ratio. The study also compared thyroid tissue and blood T-cell repertoires from five or six Graves' hyperthyroidism patients. After sampling, hyperthyroidism patients received methimazole starting at 30 mg daily, and ophthalmopathy patients received high-dose intravenous methylprednisolone. According to the paper, TCR Vbeta CDR3 sequencing was carried out on over 130 peripheral blood samples, which came from fewer than 50 ophthalmopathy, under 80 hyperthyroidism and some 17 progressor patients.

In the ophthalmopathy patients, disease was moderately to severely active, with a Clinical Activity Score of 3 or more, a NOSPECS grade of 4 or more, and a duration of less than 3 months. Patients with uncontrolled infections, other autoimmune diseases, pregnancy or lactation were excluded. Diagnoses were established on the basis of clinical symptoms, serum thyroxine and TRAb, thyroid ultrasound, and orbital computed tomography. PBMCs were isolated from around 10 ml of fresh peripheral blood by Ficoll-Paque density gradient centrifugation. Trizol reagent was used to extract total RNA, and RNA quality was then checked on an Agilent 2100 Bioanalyzer. Germline trimming: 3 bases from V, 0 bases from J; junction bases outside gene matches: 4. Counted from cysteine to phenylalanine, this CDR3 has 16 amino acids. Of the read, only the CDR3 DNA is kept; its 48 bases are in frame from base 1. CDR1 MNHEY and CDR2 SVGEGT are derived from the germline V gene.

Study-wide findings and limitations: In validation, the model predicted progression to ophthalmopathy a median of roughly six months before onset, with about 67% sensitivity and roughly 73% specificity. Most expanded thyroid clonotypes (frequency above 0.001) were also detected in blood, a finding suggesting that blood repertoires may reflect thyroid immune responses. A model built on a 13 V-J signature distinguished ophthalmopathy from stable hyperthyroidism, reaching roughly 88% sensitivity and under 84% specificity in cross-validation and 80%/75% in testing. Sample size was not statistically predetermined, and investigators were not blinded to group allocation.

Amplification of TCR beta CDR3 regions was carried out from RNA transcripts. A first-round RT-PCR of the TCR CDR3 used the HTBI primer set with the Qiagen OneStep RT-PCR kit. A second multiplex PCR round built the libraries, followed by size selection and purification. Paired-end sequencing of the libraries was performed with 100 bp reads on an Illumina HiSeq2000. In the original analysis: Raw data were processed with SOAPnuke, discarding reads with adapters, uncalled bases, mean Phred below 15, or no exact constant-primer or identifier match. High-quality paired reads were merged with COPE v1.2.5, and unique nucleotide sequences were defined as clonotypes. Clonotypes were aligned to IMGT TRBV, TRBD and TRBJ reference segments using MiTCR v1.1. Analysis was restricted to V-J combinations with a frequency above 0.0001, which covered 99% to 99.2% of repertoires. The TCS score was defined as the ratio of F50 (clonal expansion) to E x V (chaos), calculated using BLOSUM62-based TCRdist between CDR3 peptides within each V-J. Welch's t-statistics and random forest reduced around 520 V-J features to 13, which were used in a naive Bayes classifier (R e1071). TCRdb handled the public reads itself, with Q25 trimming in fastp and clone calling in MiXCR, and kept productive beta chains. CDR3 protein sequences are deduplicated, and each keeps its most common genes and DNA. The V and J calls and clone size are TCRdb's, not the authors'. Present in this sample are hundreds of thousands of distinct CDR3 sequences, just under 20% of which were seen just once. The leading ten clones occupy about 45% of the sample.

In regard to this clonotype: Its antigen is unknown. No per-base quality is available; no much larger clone lies one base away.

This TCR derives from a man in his forties with Graves' ophthalmopathy. The V and J genes are TRBV6-2 or TRBV6-3 and TRBJ2-2; 7 middle bases align to TRBD2. Sequencing used blood. The nucleotide sequence is given as TGTGCCAGCAGTTATAGGGAGGGCTCGAACACCGGGGAGCTGTTTTTT. This is translated as CASSYREGSNTGELFF.